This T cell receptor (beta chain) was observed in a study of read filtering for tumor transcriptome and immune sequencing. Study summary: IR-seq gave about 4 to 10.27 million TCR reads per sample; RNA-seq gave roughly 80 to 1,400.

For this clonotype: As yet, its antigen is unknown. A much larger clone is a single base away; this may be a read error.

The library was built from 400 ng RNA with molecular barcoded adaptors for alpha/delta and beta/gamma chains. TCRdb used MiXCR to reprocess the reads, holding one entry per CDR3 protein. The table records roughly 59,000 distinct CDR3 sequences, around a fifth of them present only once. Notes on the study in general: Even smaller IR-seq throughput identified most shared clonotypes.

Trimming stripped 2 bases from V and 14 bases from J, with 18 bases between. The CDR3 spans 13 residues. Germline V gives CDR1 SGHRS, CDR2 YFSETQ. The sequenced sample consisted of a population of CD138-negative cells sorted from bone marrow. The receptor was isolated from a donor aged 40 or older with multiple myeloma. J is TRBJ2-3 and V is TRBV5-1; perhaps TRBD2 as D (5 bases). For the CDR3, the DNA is TGCGCCAGCAGCTTCAGTGGACGGGGTGTAACGTATTTT. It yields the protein CASSFSGRGVTYF. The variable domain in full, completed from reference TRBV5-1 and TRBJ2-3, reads KAGVTQTPRYLIKTRGQQVTLSCSPISGHRSVSWYQQTPGQGLQFLFEYFSETQRNKGNFPGRFSGRQFSNSRSEMNVSTLELGDSALYLCASSFSGRGVTYFGPGTRLTVL.